This T cell receptor (beta chain) was profiled in a study of identical twins. Study results and limitations: Conclusions relied on cross-sectional statistical analysis, not following the same donors.

This clonotype has only a few counts. Its antigen remains unknown. MiXCR, applied by TCRdb to the 5' RACE reads, yields one record per CDR3 protein. The repertoire holds approximately 620,000 distinct CDR3 sequences, with more than 6.5% as singletons. Germline CDR1 is MDHEN and CDR2 is SYDVKM. Losses at the gene ends were 4 bases for V and 4 bases for J; bases not matched to a gene: 10. The CDR3 loop spans 15 amino acids. Another study also made use of these data, one on yellow fever vaccine responses in identical twins.

J is TRBJ2-7 and V is TRBV28; 7 bases fit TRBD1. Specimen: PBMCs. The receptor was derived from a woman younger than 30 in good health. In nucleotides, the CDR3 is TGTGCCAGCAGTTCCTCAGGGGGAACTAGATACGAGCAGTACTTC. This sequence encodes CASSSSGGTRYEQYF.